These 29 T cell receptor beta chains came from one sample sequenced in a study of identical twins. TCRdb reanalysed the 5' RACE reads using MiXCR and keeps one entry per CDR3 protein. This table holds approximately 150,000 distinct CDR3 sequences, around 3.4% found once. Material for sequencing was memory T cells sorted from blood. The receptors here all came from a man younger than 35 in good health.

This clonotype was detected ten times or more. The chain recombines TRBV10-3 with TRBJ2-3; D perhaps matches TRBD1 (6 bases). V lost 10 bases to trimming and J lost 1 base, with 15 bases between them. This CDR3 spans 14 amino acids. CDR1 is ENHRY and CDR2 is SYGVKD in the germline V gene. The CDR3 nucleotides are TGTGCCACCAAGTCGGACAGTGGCACAGATACGCAGTATTTT. Its translation: CATKSDSGTDTQYF.

This clonotype has a count of ten or more. The V and J genes are TRBV28 and TRBJ2-7; the match to TRBD2 covers 8 bases. The CDR3 has 13 residues. V trimming: 7 bases; J trimming: 4 bases; junction bases outside the gene matches: 6. The germline V gene has CDR1 MDHEN and CDR2 SYDVKM. The CDR3 loop reads CASNEIAGYEQYF. The CDR3 nucleotides read TGTGCCAGCAACGAAATAGCGGGATACGAGCAGTACTTC.

In regard to this clonotype: This may arise from a read error, as a much more abundant clone is one base away. The chain carries TRBV4-3 and TRBJ2-3; 7 bases are a match to TRBD1. The CDR3 length is 14 residues. CDR1 is LGHNA, CDR2 YSLEER, per germline. The CDR3 coding sequence is TGCGCCAGCAGCCAAATAGGGGGCACAGATACGCAGGATTTT. Its protein product is CASSQIGGTDTQDF.

This clonotype was counted only a few times. The chain employs TRBV7-9 and TRBJ1-5; D ambiguous. There are 16 residues in the CDR3. V dropped 5 bases and J dropped 0 bases, with 14 bases sitting between them. Germline loops: CDR1 SEHNR, CDR2 FQNEAQ (reference sequence). The chain's CDR3 is CASSPPGMNSNQPQHF. CDR3 nucleotide sequence: TGTGCCAGCAGCCCTCCGGGGATGAATAGCAATCAGCCCCAGCATTTT. Together with reference TRBV7-9 and TRBJ1-5, the CDR3 gives the full variable domain: DTGVSQNPRHKITKRGQNVTFRCDPISEHNRLYWYRQTLGQGPEFLTYFQNEAQLEKSRLLSDRFSAERPKGSFSTLEIQRTEQGDSAMYLCASSPPGMNSNQPQHFGDGTRLSIL.

This clonotype appeared a few times. The gene calls are TRBV20-1 and TRBJ2-1, with D perhaps TRBD1 or TRBD2 (5 bases each). CDR1 and CDR2 (germline): DFQATT, SNEGSKA (reference sequence). CDR3 length equals 15 residues. The ends were cut back, 0 bases at V and 6 bases at J, with 15 bases in the middle. CDR3 residues: CSARDRGRGANEQFF. The CDR3 DNA reads TGCAGTGCTAGAGATCGAGGGAGAGGGGCCAATGAGCAGTTCTTC.

This clonotype was counted ten times or more. V gene TRBV15 combines with J gene TRBJ1-4; D remains ambiguous. The CDR3 sequence is 14 residues long. V was pared by 8 bases and J by 0 bases, with 10 bases between. Germline V lookup: CDR1 LNHNV, CDR2 YYDKDF (reference sequence). The CDR3, as DNA: TGTGCCACCTCAGCGGGCGCAACTAATGAAAAACTGTTTTTT. Translation gives CATSAGATNEKLFF.

In its sample, this clonotype was seen many times. The genes are TRBV11-2 and TRBJ2-1; D possibly matches TRBD1 or TRBD2 (5 bases each). CDR3 size: 14 residues. The germline CDR1 and CDR2 sequences are SGHAT and FQNNGV. V dropped 5 bases and J dropped 9 bases, with 17 bases sitting between them. CDR3 residues: CASSLSTGGVEQFF. CDR3 coding DNA: TGTGCCAGCAGCCTTTCTACAGGAGGAGTTGAGCAGTTCTTC.

Only a few counts were recorded for this clonotype. The chain combines TRBV3-1 with TRBJ1-2; 8 bases map to TRBD1. Germline V lookup: CDR1 LGHDT, CDR2 YNNKEL (reference sequence). V shed 2 bases, J shed 1 base, and the junction held 3 bases outside the gene matches. The CDR3 sequence is 15 residues long. CDR3 sequence reads: CASSQRQGFNYGYTF. CDR3 nucleotide sequence: TGTGCCAGCAGCCAACGACAGGGGTTTAACTATGGCTACACCTTC.

This clonotype was seen at least ten times. The genes are TRBV25-1 and TRBJ1-2; D is perhaps TRBD1 (5 bases). In germline, CDR1 is MGHDK, CDR2 SYGVNS. With 3 bases removed from V and 5 bases from J, the gap between germline ends came to 7 bases. The CDR3 has 12 residues. This chain's CDR3 is CASSEGGYGYTF. CDR3 bases: TGTGCCAGCAGTGAGGGGGGGTATGGCTACACCTTC.

This clonotype was observed many times. The CDR3 sequence: CASSLASGLWEQFF. CDR3 coding DNA: TGTGCCAGCAGCTTAGCTAGCGGGCTGTGGGAGCAGTTCTTC. The V gene is TRBV7-9, the J gene TRBJ2-1; 7 nucleotides line up with TRBD2. With V trimmed by 0 bases and J by 10 bases, 6 bases remained unmatched. The CDR3 runs 14 residues. Germline V CDR1 and CDR2: SEHNR, FQNEAQ (reference sequence). The full variable domain, its missing parts supplied by reference TRBV7-9 and TRBJ2-1, is DTGVSQNPRHKITKRGQNVTFRCDPISEHNRLYWYRQTLGQGPEFLTYFQNEAQLEKSRLLSDRFSAERPKGSFSTLEIQRTEQGDSAMYLCASSLASGLWEQFFGPGTRLTVL.

This clonotype has ten or more counts. This chain joins TRBV6-5 and TRBJ1-5; D gene ambiguous. Germline V gene lookup returns CDR1 MNHEY and CDR2 SVGAGI. Trimming pared 3 bases from V and 3 bases from J, leaving 12 bases between. The CDR3 totals 15 residues. This CDR3 is CASSYSSGHNQPQHF. The CDR3 DNA reads TGTGCCAGCAGTTATTCGTCGGGCCACAATCAGCCCCAGCATTTT.

This clonotype appeared a few times. The chain recombines TRBV2 with TRBJ2-4; D might be TRBD1 (5 bases). Germline V gene sequence: CDR1 SNHLY, CDR2 FYNNEI. The CDR3 runs 15 residues. Trimming removed 2 bases from V and 1 base from J, with 9 bases in between. The CDR3 here is CASSEISGAKNIQYF. DNA for the CDR3: TGTGCCAGCAGTGAAATATCAGGGGCCAAAAACATTCAGTACTTC.

Ten or more counts support this clonotype. V usage is TRBV20-1 and J usage is TRBJ2-3; D assignment may be TRBD1 or TRBD2 (5 bases each). V shed 6 bases and J shed 0 bases, with 7 bases lying between them. Germline values: CDR1 DFQATT, CDR2 SNEGSKA (reference sequence). There are 12 residues in the CDR3. Written as DNA, the CDR3 is TGCAGTGCCGGGGACAGCACAGATACGCAGTATTTT. It codes for CSAGDSTDTQYF.

The chain uses TRBV15 and TRBJ2-3, with 8 bases that match TRBD1. Trimming at V came to 0 bases and at J to 2 bases, leaving 10 bases not matched to a gene. The CDR3 totals 18 residues. Germline V CDR1 and CDR2: LNHNV, YYDKDF (reference sequence). This CDR3 is CATSRDYDRGVFTDTQYF. DNA for the CDR3: TGTGCCACCAGCAGAGATTATGACAGGGGTGTATTCACAGATACGCAGTATTTT.

This clonotype was seen repeatedly, ten times or more. This chain connects TRBV28 to TRBJ2-7; no definite D call. The germline V gene encodes CDR1 MDHEN and CDR2 SYDVKM. The length of the CDR3 is 12 residues. The V end lost 5 bases, the J end lost 4 bases, and 9 bases lay between the germline ends. The DNA for the CDR3 is TGTGCCAGCAGTCGGAGTGGTTACGAGCAGTACTTC. This translates into CASSRSGYEQYF. Combining the CDR3 with reference TRBV28 and TRBJ2-7 gives the whole variable domain DVKVTQSSRYLVKRTGEKVFLECVQDMDHENMFWYRQDPGLGLRLIYFSYDVKMKEKGDIPEGYSVSREKKERFSLILESASTNQTSMYLCASSRSGYEQYFGPGTRLTVT.

The table lists this clonotype with many counts. The J gene is TRBJ2-1, the V gene TRBV20-1, with 10 positions matching TRBD2. The CDR3 is made up of 14 amino acids. Germline V lookup: CDR1 DFQATT, CDR2 SNEGSKA (reference sequence). V gave up 6 bases and J gave up 7 bases; unmatched junction bases: 9. CDR3 loop: CSAQPGLASNEQFF. The CDR3 coding sequence is TGCAGTGCCCAGCCGGGACTAGCGTCGAATGAGCAGTTCTTC.

The V gene is TRBV7-3, the J gene TRBJ2-1, with TRBD2 matching over 13 bases. V lost 5 bases, J lost 5 bases, and 9 bases stayed unmatched. Germline-derived CDR1 and CDR2 are SGHTA and FQGTGA. This CDR3 has 17 residues. The CDR3: CASSPLTSGRFNNEQFF. CDR3 coding DNA: TGTGCCAGCAGCCCCCTGACTAGCGGGAGGTTCAACAATGAGCAGTTCTTC.

This chain uses TRBV11-1 with TRBJ1-1, with D uncertain. Per germline, CDR1 SGHAT and CDR2 FQDESV (reference sequence). Trimming left V 0 bases short and J 0 bases short, with 17 bases between. This CDR3 spans 18 amino acids. CDR3 DNA: TGTGCCAGCAGCTTAGCCCACCATAAGTCCGTCCTGAACACTGAAGCTTTCTTT. Amino acid sequence: CASSLAHHKSVLNTEAFF.

This clonotype was recorded a few times. V and J are TRBV6-1 and TRBJ2-5; D assignment may be TRBD1 or TRBD2 (6 bases each). Germline CDR1 and CDR2: MNHNS and SASEGT. The CDR3 has 17 amino acids. V was pared by 5 bases and J by 7 bases, with 26 bases between. The CDR3 is CASSPPGTLREGGTQYF. CDR3 DNA sequence: TGTGCCAGCAGTCCTCCCGGGACCCTGCGGGAAGGGGGGACCCAGTACTTC.

This clonotype was counted ten times or more. The chain is built from TRBV28 and TRBJ2-2; perhaps D is TRBD1 or TRBD2 (6 bases each). Germline V gene data show CDR1 as MDHEN and CDR2 as SYDVKM. The CDR3 runs 13 residues. V gave up 7 bases and J gave up 8 bases, with 14 bases separating them. CDR3 protein: CASTLGGAGELFF. The DNA of the CDR3 is TGTGCCAGCACCCTCGGGGGCGCGGGGGAGCTGTTTTTT.

At least ten counts were recorded for this clonotype. This chain joins TRBV29-1 and TRBJ1-1, with D unresolved. V was clipped by 8 bases and J by 5 bases, with 18 bases between them. The CDR3 is made up of 13 amino acids. Germline loops: CDR1 SQVTM, CDR2 ANQGSEA. DNA of the CDR3: TGCAGCCCAGTCGGGGATATCGGAACTGAAGCTTTCTTT. Translating it yields CSPVGDIGTEAFF. Based on the CDR3 plus reference TRBV29-1 and TRBJ1-1, the full variable domain is SAVISQKPSRDICQRGTSLTIQCQVDSQVTMMFWYRQQPGQSLTLIATANQGSEATYESGFVIDKFPISRPNLTFSTLTVSNMSPEDSSIYLCSPVGDIGTEAFFGQGTRLTVV.

This clonotype showed up many times. The chain joins TRBV11-2 to TRBJ1-2, with TRBD1 identical over 9 bases. The CDR3 sequence is 15 residues long. J was trimmed by 4 bases and V by 3 bases; bases with no gene match: 6. The V gene's germline CDR1 is SGHAT and CDR2 FQNNGV. The CDR3 loop reads CASSFPGQGVYGYTF. For the CDR3, the DNA is TGTGCCAGCAGCTTCCCGGGACAGGGAGTCTATGGCTACACCTTC.

The table lists this clonotype with many counts. The chain uses TRBV5-6 and TRBJ1-2; 12 bases agree with TRBD1. The CDR3 runs 15 residues. Trimming cost V 3 bases and J 4 bases; bases outside gene matches: 4. Germline assignment: CDR1 SGHDT and CDR2 YYEEEE. CDR3 amino acids: CASSYGTGGSYGYTF. The CDR3 bases are TGTGCCAGCAGCTATGGGACAGGGGGCAGCTATGGCTACACCTTC. The full variable domain, rest sourced from reference TRBV5-6 and TRBJ1-2, is DAGVTQSPTHLIKTRGQQVTLRCSPKSGHDTVSWYQQALGQGPQFIFQYYEEEERQRGNFPDRFSGHQFPNYSSELNVNALLLGDSALYLCASSYGTGGSYGYTFGSGTRLTVV.

This clonotype was found many times. The chain joins TRBV20-1 to TRBJ2-2; 8 bases map to TRBD2. Germline V lookup: CDR1 DFQATT, CDR2 SNEGSKA (reference sequence). This CDR3 comprises 14 residues. With V trimmed by 0 bases and J by 7 bases, 4 bases remained unmatched. This CDR3 reads CSARDFSGNGELFF. The CDR3, as DNA: TGCAGTGCTAGAGATTTTAGCGGGAACGGGGAGCTGTTTTTT.

This clonotype was counted many times. CDR3 region: CASSQGAAPYEQYF. The CDR3 coding sequence is TGTGCCAGCAGCCAGGGGGCGGCTCCCTACGAGCAGTACTTC. The V call is TRBV7-2, the J call TRBJ2-7; 8 bases are a match to TRBD1. This CDR3 region has 14 residues. The trim removed 5 bases at V and 2 bases at J, leaving 5 bases unmatched. Germline CDR1 is SGHTA and CDR2 is FQGNSA.

The CDR3 sequence: CASSPLGGPGELFF. The CDR3, as DNA: TGTGCCAGCAGCCCCCTCGGTGGGCCCGGGGAGCTGTTTTTT. The chain links TRBV7-6 to TRBJ2-2; D remains unclear. The CDR3 is 14 residues long. Trimming removed 5 bases from V and 6 bases from J, with 13 bases in between. Germline CDR1 reads SGHVS; CDR2 reads FNYEAQ. Combining the CDR3 with reference TRBV7-6 and TRBJ2-2 gives the whole variable domain GAGVSQSPRYKVTKRGQDVALRCDPISGHVSLYWYRQALGQGPEFLTYFNYEAQQDKSGLPNDRFSAERPEGSISTLTIQRTEQRDSAMYRCASSPLGGPGELFFGEGSRLTVL.

In this sample, this clonotype turned up many times. The chain recombines TRBV5-5 with TRBJ2-1; D is perhaps TRBD2 (6 bases). The CDR3 runs to 11 residues. Per the germline V gene, CDR1 is SGHKS and CDR2 is YYEKEE (reference sequence). V was pared by 5 bases and J by 6 bases, with 6 bases between. The CDR3 DNA sequence: TGTGCCAGCAGGCGGGGCAATGAGCAGTTCTTC. It yields the protein CASRRGNEQFF.

This clonotype was seen ten or more times. J is TRBJ1-5 and V is TRBV12-5, with a possible D match to TRBD1 (6 bases). The germline V gene has CDR1 LGHNT and CDR2 FRNRAP. This CDR3 region has 15 residues. V was trimmed by 7 bases and J by 2 bases, leaving 15 bases between them. CDR3 region: CASALHREGNQPQHF. The CDR3 nucleotides read TGTGCTAGTGCCCTCCACAGGGAGGGCAATCAGCCCCAGCATTTT.

This clonotype was recorded at least ten times. V gene TRBV28 combines with J gene TRBJ2-7; 7 bases map to TRBD1. The CDR3 is 13 amino acids. After removal of 5 bases from V and 1 base from J, the junction contained 2 bases not matched to a gene. The germline CDR1 and CDR2 sequences are MDHEN and SYDVKM. The CDR3 sequence is CASSPGQSYEQYV. Written as DNA, the CDR3 is TGTGCCAGCAGTCCGGGACAGTCCTACGAGCAGTACGTC.